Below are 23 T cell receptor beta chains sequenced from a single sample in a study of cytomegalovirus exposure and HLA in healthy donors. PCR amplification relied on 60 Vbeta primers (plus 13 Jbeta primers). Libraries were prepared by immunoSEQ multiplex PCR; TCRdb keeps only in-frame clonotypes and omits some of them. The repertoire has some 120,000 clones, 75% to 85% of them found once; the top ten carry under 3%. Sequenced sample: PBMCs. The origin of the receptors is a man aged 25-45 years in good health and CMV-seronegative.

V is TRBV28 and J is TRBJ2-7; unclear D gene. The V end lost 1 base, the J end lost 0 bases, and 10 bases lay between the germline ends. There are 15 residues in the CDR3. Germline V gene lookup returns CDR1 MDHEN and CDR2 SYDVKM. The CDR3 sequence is CASSLFTPSSYEQYF. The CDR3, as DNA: TGTGCCAGCAGTTTATTCACTCCGAGCTCCTACGAGCAGTACTTC.

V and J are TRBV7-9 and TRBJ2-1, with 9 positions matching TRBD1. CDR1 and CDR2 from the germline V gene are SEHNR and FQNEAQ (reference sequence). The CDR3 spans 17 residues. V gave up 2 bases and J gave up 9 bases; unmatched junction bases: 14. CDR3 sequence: CASSLTPGQGSYVEQFF. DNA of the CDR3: TGTGCCAGCAGCTTAACCCCGGGACAGGGATCATACGTTGAGCAGTTCTTC.

CDR3 nucleotide sequence: TGTGCCAGCAGCCAGGGCACGAACACCGGGGAGCTGTTTTTT. This codes for CASSQGTNTGELFF. This chain joins TRBV6-1 and TRBJ2-2; D perhaps matches TRBD1 (5 bases). Between the trimmed V and J ends, which lost 6 bases and 0 bases, there was a span of 8 bases. The CDR3 consists of 14 residues. Germline CDR1 and CDR2: MNHNS and SASEGT.

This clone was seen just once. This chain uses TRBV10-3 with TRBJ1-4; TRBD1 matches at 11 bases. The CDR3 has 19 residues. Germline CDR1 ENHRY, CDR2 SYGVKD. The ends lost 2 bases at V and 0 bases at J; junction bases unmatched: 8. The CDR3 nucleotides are TGTGCCATCAGTGAGCACCCCGGGACAGGGGGGTCAACTAATGAAAAACTGTTTTTT. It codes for CAISEHPGTGGSTNEKLFF.

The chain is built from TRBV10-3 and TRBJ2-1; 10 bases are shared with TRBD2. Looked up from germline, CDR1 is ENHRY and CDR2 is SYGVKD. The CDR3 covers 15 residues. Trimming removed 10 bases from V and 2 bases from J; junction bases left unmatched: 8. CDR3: CATKPTSGTYNEQFF. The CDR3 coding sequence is TGTGCCACTAAGCCAACTAGCGGGACCTACAATGAGCAGTTCTTC.

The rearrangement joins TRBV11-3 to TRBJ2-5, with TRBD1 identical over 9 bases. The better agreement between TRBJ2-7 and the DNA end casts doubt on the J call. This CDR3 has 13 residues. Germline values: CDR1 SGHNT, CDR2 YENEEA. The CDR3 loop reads CASSNTGGNEQYF. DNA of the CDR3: TGTGCCAGCAGCAATACAGGGGGCAACGAGCAGTACTTC.

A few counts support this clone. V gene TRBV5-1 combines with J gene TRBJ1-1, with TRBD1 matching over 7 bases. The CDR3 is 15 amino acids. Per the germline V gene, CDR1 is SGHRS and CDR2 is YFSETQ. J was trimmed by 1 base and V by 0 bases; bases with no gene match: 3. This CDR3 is CASSLGTGQNTEAFF. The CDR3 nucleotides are TGCGCCAGCAGCTTGGGGACAGGCCAGAACACTGAAGCTTTCTTT.

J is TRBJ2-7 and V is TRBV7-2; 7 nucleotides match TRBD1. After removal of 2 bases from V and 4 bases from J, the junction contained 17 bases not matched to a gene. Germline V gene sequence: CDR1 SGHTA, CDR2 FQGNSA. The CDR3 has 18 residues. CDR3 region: CASSLTWTGSATSYEQYF. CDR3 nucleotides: TGTGCCAGCAGCTTAACCTGGACAGGCTCTGCGACATCTTACGAGCAGTACTTC.

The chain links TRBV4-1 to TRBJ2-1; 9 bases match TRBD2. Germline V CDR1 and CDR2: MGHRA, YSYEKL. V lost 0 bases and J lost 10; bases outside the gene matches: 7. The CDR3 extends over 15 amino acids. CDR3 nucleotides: TGCGCCAGCAGCCAAGAATTAGCGGGAGTCAGGGAGCAGTTCTTC. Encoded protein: CASSQELAGVREQFF.

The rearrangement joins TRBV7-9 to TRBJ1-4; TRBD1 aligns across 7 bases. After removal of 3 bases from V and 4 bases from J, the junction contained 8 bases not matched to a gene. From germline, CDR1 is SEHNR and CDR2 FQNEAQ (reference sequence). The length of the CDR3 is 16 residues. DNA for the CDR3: TGTGCCAGCAGCTTGTACAGGGGATTCAATAATGAAAAACTGTTTTTT. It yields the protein CASSLYRGFNNEKLFF.

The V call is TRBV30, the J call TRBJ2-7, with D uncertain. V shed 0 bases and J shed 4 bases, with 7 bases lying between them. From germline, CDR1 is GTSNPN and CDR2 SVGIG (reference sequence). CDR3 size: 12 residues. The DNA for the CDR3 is TGTGCCTGGAGTGTATCGGGTTACGAGCAGTACTTC. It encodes CAWSVSGYEQYF. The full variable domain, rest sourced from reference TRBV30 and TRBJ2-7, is SQTIHQWPATLVQPVGSPLSLECTVEGTSNPNLYWYRQAAGRGLQLLFYSVGIGQISSEVPQNLSASRPQDRQFILSSKKLLLSDSGFYLCAWSVSGYEQYFGPGTRLTVT.

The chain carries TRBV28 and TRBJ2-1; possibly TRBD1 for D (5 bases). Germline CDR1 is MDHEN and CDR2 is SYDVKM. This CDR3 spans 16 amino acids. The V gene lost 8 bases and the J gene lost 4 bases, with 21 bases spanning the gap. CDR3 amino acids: CASGRYTPGSYNEQFF. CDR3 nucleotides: TGTGCCAGCGGCCGGTACACCCCAGGGTCGTACAATGAGCAGTTCTTC.

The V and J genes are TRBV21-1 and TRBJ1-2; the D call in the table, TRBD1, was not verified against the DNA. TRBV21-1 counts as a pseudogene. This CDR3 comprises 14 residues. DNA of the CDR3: TGTGCCAGCAGCACCAGACAGGGGCAGTGTGGCTACACCTTC. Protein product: CASSTRQGQCGYTF.

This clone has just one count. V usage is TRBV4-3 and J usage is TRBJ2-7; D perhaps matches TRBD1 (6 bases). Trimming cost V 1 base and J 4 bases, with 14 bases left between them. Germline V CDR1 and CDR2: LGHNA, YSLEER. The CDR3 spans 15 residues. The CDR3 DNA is TGCGCCAGCAGCCAAGGAACACAGGGTGGGTACGAGCAGTACTTC. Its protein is CASSQGTQGGYEQYF.

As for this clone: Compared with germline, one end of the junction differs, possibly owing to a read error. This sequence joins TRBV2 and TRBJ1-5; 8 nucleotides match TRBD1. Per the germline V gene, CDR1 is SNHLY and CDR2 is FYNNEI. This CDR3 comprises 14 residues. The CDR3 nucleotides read TGTGCCAGCAGGGAACAGGGGGGTAAACAGCCCCAGAATTTT. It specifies CASREQGGKQPQNF.

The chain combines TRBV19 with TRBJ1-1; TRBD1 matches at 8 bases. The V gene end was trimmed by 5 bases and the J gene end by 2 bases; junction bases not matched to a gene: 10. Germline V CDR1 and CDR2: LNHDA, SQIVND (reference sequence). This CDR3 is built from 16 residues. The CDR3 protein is CASSFLTGEGNTEAFF. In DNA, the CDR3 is TGTGCCAGTAGTTTCCTGACAGGGGAGGGAAACACTGAAGCTTTCTTT. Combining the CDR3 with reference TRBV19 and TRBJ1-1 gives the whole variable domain DGGITQSPKYLFRKEGQNVTLSCEQNLNHDAMYWYRQDPGQGLRLIYYSQIVNDFQKGDIAEGYSVSREKKESFPLTVTSAQKNPTAFYLCASSFLTGEGNTEAFFGQGTRLTVV.

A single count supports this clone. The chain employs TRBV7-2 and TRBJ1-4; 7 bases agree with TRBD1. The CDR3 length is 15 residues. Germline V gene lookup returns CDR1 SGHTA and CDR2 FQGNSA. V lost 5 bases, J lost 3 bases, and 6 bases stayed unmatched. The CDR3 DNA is TGTGCCAGCAGCCCCCAGGGGGGTGCTAATGAAAAACTGTTTTTT. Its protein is CASSPQGGANEKLFF.

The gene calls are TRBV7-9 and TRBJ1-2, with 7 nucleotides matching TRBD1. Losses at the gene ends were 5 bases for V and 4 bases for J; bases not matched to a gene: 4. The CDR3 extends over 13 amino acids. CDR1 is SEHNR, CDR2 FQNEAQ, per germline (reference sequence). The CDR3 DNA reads TGTGCCAGCAGCCGGACAGGAATCTATGGCTACACCTTC. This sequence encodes CASSRTGIYGYTF.

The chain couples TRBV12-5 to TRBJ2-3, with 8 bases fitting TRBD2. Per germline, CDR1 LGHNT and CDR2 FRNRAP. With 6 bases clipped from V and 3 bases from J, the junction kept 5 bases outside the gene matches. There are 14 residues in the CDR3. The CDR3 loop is CASGLAGVTDTQYF. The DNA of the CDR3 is TGTGCTAGTGGCCTAGCGGGTGTGACAGATACGCAGTATTTT.

CDR3 DNA sequence: TGTGCCAGCAGCCCTCAAGCGCCATCACAAGAGACCCAGTACTTC. Protein product: CASSPQAPSQETQYF. The V and J genes are TRBV5-6 and TRBJ2-5; D unresolved. CDR1 and CDR2 (germline): SGHDT, YYEEEE. This CDR3 is built from 15 residues. V was shortened by 4 bases and J by 2 bases, with 15 bases between the two germline ends.

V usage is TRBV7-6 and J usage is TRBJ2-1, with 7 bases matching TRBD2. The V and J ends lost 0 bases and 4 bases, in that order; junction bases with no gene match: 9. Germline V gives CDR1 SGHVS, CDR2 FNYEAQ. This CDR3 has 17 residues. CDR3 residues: CASSLAKGGSYYNEQFF. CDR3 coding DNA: TGTGCCAGCAGCTTAGCGAAGGGCGGGAGCTATTACAATGAGCAGTTCTTC.

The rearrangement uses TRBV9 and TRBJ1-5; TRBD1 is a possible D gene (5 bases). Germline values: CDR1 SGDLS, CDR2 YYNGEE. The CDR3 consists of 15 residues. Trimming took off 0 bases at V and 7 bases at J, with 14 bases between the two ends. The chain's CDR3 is CASSVGVGDRQPQHF. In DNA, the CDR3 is TGTGCCAGCAGCGTAGGGGTAGGGGATCGACAGCCCCAGCATTTT.

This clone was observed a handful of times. Here the CDR3 reads CASSLGGLAGGGEQFF. The DNA of the CDR3 is TGTGCCAGCAGTTTGGGCGGACTAGCGGGGGGGGGTGAGCAGTTCTTC. The rearrangement joins TRBV6-5 to TRBJ2-1; 15 bases are a match to TRBD2. This CDR3 is 16 amino acids long. Germline values: CDR1 MNHEY, CDR2 SVGAGI. V lost 4 bases and J lost 9; bases outside the gene matches: 7.